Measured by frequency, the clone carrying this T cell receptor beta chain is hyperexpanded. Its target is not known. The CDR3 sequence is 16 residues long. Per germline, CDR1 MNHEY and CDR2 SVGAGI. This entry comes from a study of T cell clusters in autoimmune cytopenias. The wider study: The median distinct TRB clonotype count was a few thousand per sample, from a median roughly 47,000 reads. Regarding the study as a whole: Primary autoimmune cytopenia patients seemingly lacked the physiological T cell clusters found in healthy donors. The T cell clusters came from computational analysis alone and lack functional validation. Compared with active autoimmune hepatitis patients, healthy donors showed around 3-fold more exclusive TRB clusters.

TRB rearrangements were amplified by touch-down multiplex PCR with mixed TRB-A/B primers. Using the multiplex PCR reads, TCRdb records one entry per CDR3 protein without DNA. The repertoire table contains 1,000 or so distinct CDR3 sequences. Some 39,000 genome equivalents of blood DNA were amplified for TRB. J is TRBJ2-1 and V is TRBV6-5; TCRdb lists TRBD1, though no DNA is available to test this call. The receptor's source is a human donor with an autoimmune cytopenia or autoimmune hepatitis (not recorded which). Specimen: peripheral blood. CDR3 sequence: CASSDLKGLVGVEQFF.